These T cell receptor beta chains were read from a single sample in a study of T cell repertoires in cytomegalovirus infection. TCRdb re-called the reads with MiXCR, one entry per CDR3 protein. The sample includes roughly 230,000 distinct CDR3 sequences, more than 15% of them seen just once. What was sequenced was CD8+ T cells from PBMCs. The receptors stem from a human donor in good health (CMV status not recorded). Some clones in this sample may be carry-over from other donors' samples. Both conserved end residues are part of each CDR3. The D gene is left open where the match is weak. Clone size is shown for a subset of rows, as once, few, many or a class of expanded clone.

cdr3_nt cdr3_aa clone_size j_call d_call v_call
TGTGCCAGCAGCTTAGGCGTCGGCGCAGATACGCAGTATTTT CASSLGVGADTQYF many TRBJ2-3 - TRBV7-6
TGTGCCAGCAGCATCCCCAATTCACCCCTCCACTTT CASSIPNSPLHF many TRBJ1-6 - TRBV7-2
TGTGCCAGCAGCCACCGAGAGACGGGGATCTACGAGCAGTACTTC CASSHRETGIYEQYF many TRBJ2-7 - TRBV7-2
TGTGCCAGCAGCTTAACGGGGGGGTCTTCCTACGAGCAGTACTTC CASSLTGGSSYEQYF many TRBJ2-7 TRBD2 TRBV7-8
TGTGCCACCAGCAGAGAACGGGGGACAGGCCCTATCACCGGGGAGCTGTTTTTT CATSRERGTGPITGELFF - TRBJ2-2 TRBD1 TRBV15
TGTGCCAGCACCGGGGTTGGGTCCAGGGATACGCAGTATTTT CASTGVGSRDTQYF few TRBJ2-3 - TRBV28
TGTGCCAGCAGTCTCGGGGGGGCCTGGCGCTCTAGGGAAAACTCCTACAATGAGCAGTTCTTC CASSLGGAWRSRENSYNEQFF few TRBJ2-1 TRBD2 TRBV28
TGTGCCAGCAGCTTAGGCGCGGGACACTATAGCAATCAGCCCCAGCATTTT CASSLGAGHYSNQPQHF many TRBJ1-5 - TRBV7-8
TGTGCCAGCTCACCTTACAGGGAGACTAATGAAAAACTGTTTTTT CASSPYRETNEKLFF - TRBJ1-4 - TRBV18
TGTGCCAGCAGCGCAAGCAGGGGAAATCAGCCCCAGCATTTT CASSASRGNQPQHF - TRBJ1-5 - TRBV9
TGTGCCAGCAGCTTATGGGCGAGCTCCTACAATGAGCAGTTCTTC CASSLWASSYNEQFF many TRBJ2-1 - TRBV7-2
TGTGCCAGCAGTCTGGGGCCAAGATCCCCCCTCGGCGAGCAGTACTTC CASSLGPRSPLGEQYF - TRBJ2-7 - TRBV6-5
TGTGCCAGCAGCCAAGAATACCGACAGGGGGCGGAAGAGCAGTACTTC CASSQEYRQGAEEQYF few TRBJ2-7 TRBD1 TRBV4-2
TGTGCCAGCAGCTTTTTGTTGAGGGGCGCAAAGACAGATACGCAGTATTTT CASSFLLRGAKTDTQYF - TRBJ2-3 - TRBV7-9
TGTGCCAGCAGTCTCATCCGGAGTGAAAAACTGTTTTTT CASSLIRSEKLFF few TRBJ1-4 - TRBV27
TGCGCCAGCAGCTCCGGGACTAGCGGACTCACAGATACGCAGTATTTT CASSSGTSGLTDTQYF few TRBJ2-3 TRBD2 TRBV5-1
TGTGCCAGCAGTACACTTAGGGGAGTTAATGAAAAACTGTTTTTT CASSTLRGVNEKLFF - TRBJ1-4 - TRBV25-1
TGTGCCAGCAGTTACTCGGTGACCCGGGACTGGGCCTACGAGCAGTACTTC CASSYSVTRDWAYEQYF - TRBJ2-7 - TRBV6-5
TGTGCCAGCAGTTTGACCCCGAGCTCCTACAATGAGCAGTTCTTC CASSLTPSSYNEQFF - TRBJ2-1 - TRBV28
TGTGCCACGCACCTCGGGGGTTTCACAGATACGCAGTATTTT CATHLGGFTDTQYF few TRBJ2-3 - TRBV27
TGCGCCAGCAGCCAAGGGACAGGGAGTAATTCACCCCTCCACTTT CASSQGTGSNSPLHF - TRBJ1-6 TRBD1 TRBV4-3
TGCGCCAGCAGCCAAGGCTTTGTTCGGAGAGGGGGGGGCTCTGAAGCTTTCTTT CASSQGFVRRGGGSEAFF - TRBJ1-1 - TRBV4-1
TGTGCTAGTGGTTTGGGACCTTATGGCTACACCTTC CASGLGPYGYTF few TRBJ1-2 - TRBV12-5
TGTGCCAGCAGCCCCCGTATCACCGGACTGGGGTCGCACACCGGGGAGCTGTTTTTT CASSPRITGLGSHTGELFF - TRBJ2-2 - TRBV3-1
TGTGCCAGCAGCTTAAGACTAGCGGGGGATCAAGAGACCCAGTACTTC CASSLRLAGDQETQYF many TRBJ2-5 TRBD2 TRBV7-2
TGCAGCGTTGTCGCTCCTGACTACGAGCAGTACTTC CSVVAPDYEQYF - TRBJ2-7 - TRBV29-1
TGTGCCAGCAGTTTGGCAGGGGCTAATGAAAAACTGTTTTTT CASSLAGANEKLFF many TRBJ1-4 - TRBV28
TGTGCCAGCAGCTTAGCGGGGGCACCCTACAATGAGCAGTTCTTC CASSLAGAPYNEQFF many TRBJ2-1 - TRBV7-6
TGCGCCAGCAGCCAAAGTCCGCCGGGACAGGGGAGGGATGAGCAGTTCTTC CASSQSPPGQGRDEQFF few TRBJ2-1 TRBD1 TRBV4-1
TGCGCCAGCAGCCAATGGACCGAAGTGAACACTGAAGCTTTCTTT CASSQWTEVNTEAFF many TRBJ1-1 - TRBV4-1
TGTGCCAGCAGTATCCCGCGGCAGGGCCCTTCCTACGAGCAGTACTTC CASSIPRQGPSYEQYF many TRBJ2-7 - TRBV28
TGTGCCAGCAGCCAAGATAGGGCAGGGGGCACCGGGGAGCTGTTTTTT CASSQDRAGGTGELFF few TRBJ2-2 TRBD1 TRBV4-2
TGTGCCAGCAGCCGGGATAGCGGGAGTATCACAGATACGCAGTATTTT CASSRDSGSITDTQYF few TRBJ2-3 TRBD2 TRBV14
TGTGCCAGCAGCTGTTCGACAGAAGGACCTTGCGAGCAGTACTTC CASSCSTEGPCEQYF many TRBJ2-7 - TRBV28
TGCAGTGCTAGAGGGGTCGGCAGCGAAAACATCCAAGAGACCCAGTACTTC CSARGVGSENIQETQYF - TRBJ2-5 - TRBV20-1
TGTGCCAGCAGCTTAGTAGCCGGGGGCAAGGAAAAACTGTTTTTT CASSLVAGGKEKLFF - TRBJ1-4 - TRBV7-9
TGTGCCAGCAGTTTACAACGGGACCCTCTGACAGATACGCAGTATTTT CASSLQRDPLTDTQYF - TRBJ2-3 - TRBV28
TGTGCCAGCAGGGCAGGGTGGAACACTGAAGCTTTCTTT CASRAGWNTEAFF few TRBJ1-1 - TRBV7-3
TGCGCCAGCAGCCCTTACTCCGGGACAGCTCAAGAGACCCAGTACTTC CASSPYSGTAQETQYF - TRBJ2-5 TRBD1 TRBV5-1
TGTGCCAGCAGTGCCAATGAGGGCAGTGAAGCTTTCTTT CASSANEGSEAFF many TRBJ1-1 - TRBV6-1
TGTGCCAGCAGCCTAGCCCCCCGGCGCACTTACGAGCAGTACTTC CASSLAPRRTYEQYF - TRBJ2-7 - TRBV28
TGTGCCAGCAGCTTTTGGCAGTCGGACAGATACGAGCAGTACTTC CASSFWQSDRYEQYF few TRBJ2-7 - TRBV7-3
TGCAGCAGCCCCGACAGGGCCACCGGGGAGCTGTTTTTT CSSPDRATGELFF few TRBJ2-2 TRBD1 TRBV20-1
TGCGCCAGCAGCCAAGATCTTATAAGGGATGAAAATGAAAAACTGTTTTTT CASSQDLIRDENEKLFF - TRBJ1-4 - TRBV4-1
TGTGCCAGTAGTATAGCCCCGGGGGGCTACGAGCAGTACTTC CASSIAPGGYEQYF - TRBJ2-7 TRBD2 TRBV19
TGTGCCAGCAGTTATGAAACAGGAGGGGTCTCACCCCTCCACTTT CASSYETGGVSPLHF few TRBJ1-6 - TRBV6-5
TGTGCCAGCAGCTTAGATCTGGGCAGGGGCTCAGATACGCAGTATTTT CASSLDLGRGSDTQYF few TRBJ2-3 - TRBV11-2
TGTGCCAGCAGCTTAACGGCCCCGATAGGGGACACTGAAGCTTTCTTT CASSLTAPIGDTEAFF many TRBJ1-1 - TRBV7-9
TGTGCCAGCAGTTTAGCAGGGGACAATGAGCAGTTCTTC CASSLAGDNEQFF many TRBJ2-1 - TRBV12-3/TRBV12-4
TGTGCCAGCAGTACTCTTTGGGGTCGGAGTCAGCCCCAGCATTTT CASSTLWGRSQPQHF few TRBJ1-5 - TRBV27
TGTGCCAGCAGTTCGTACGGGGAAGCTTTCTTT CASSSYGEAFF - TRBJ1-1 - TRBV2
TGTGCCAGCACCACCTCCGGGACACCGAATCGTACGGATGAGCAGTTCTTC CASTTSGTPNRTDEQFF - TRBJ2-1 - TRBV6-5
TGTGCCACCAGTAGCACCTACAATGAGCAGTTCTTC CATSSTYNEQFF - TRBJ2-1 - TRBV24-1
TGTGCCAGCAGTCTCGACAGTCCGAATAATGAAAAACTGTTTTTT CASSLDSPNNEKLFF few TRBJ1-4 - TRBV28
TGTGCCAGCAGCCGACAGGGCCTGAGGCAGTACTTC CASSRQGLRQYF many TRBJ2-7 TRBD1 TRBV7-9